This T cell receptor beta chain was observed in a study of blood T cell repertoires in COVID-19. Across the whole study: Sites across the United States, Italy and Spain contributed samples from acute and convalescent COVID-19. T cells, B-cell-depleted T cells, or PBMCs supplied cDNA or gDNA.

As handled by the study authors: By means of reference gene primer amplification, nucleated cell counts were estimated. Method: immunoSEQ multiplex PCR; TCRdb's copy keeps in-frame clones and lacks some. V and J calls and clone size are given by that table; D and trimming were obtained from the DNA. In the table there are tens of thousands of clones, about 80% of which are singletons. The material sequenced was peripheral blood. The TCR was taken from a human donor with acute or convalescent COVID-19. The donor label of this sample is uncertain.

Here the CDR3 DNA reads TGTGCCAGCAGCGTAGAAACAGAACGAAGGGGGCAGTTCTTC. Translating it yields CASSVETERRGQFF. This chain joins TRBV9 and TRBJ2-1; D perhaps matches TRBD1 (5 bases). CDR1 and CDR2 from the germline V gene are SGDLS and YYNGEE. The CDR3 has 14 amino acids. V was pared by 0 bases and J by 12 bases, with 16 bases between.